One and the same sample provided the 18 T cell receptor beta chains below, sequenced in a study of T cells in localized non-small cell lung cancer. TCRdb's table, derived via immunoSEQ multiplex PCR, lists solely in-frame clones and lacks some. The data show 3,000 to 3,500 clones, approximately 49% seen once. The input for sequencing was lymph node tissue, taken before any cancer treatment. All receptors derive from a woman aged 18-49 years with stage I lung adenocarcinoma.

V usage is TRBV15 and J usage is TRBJ2-7, with TRBD2 matching 10 bases. Germline V gene lookup returns CDR1 LNHNV and CDR2 YYDKDF (reference sequence). The CDR3 has 14 residues. Trimming took 6 bases from V and 5 from J; bases not matched to a gene: 7. CDR3 bases: TGTGCCACCAGTATTCTAGCGGGAGTGGACGAGCAGTACTTC. Translation gives CATSILAGVDEQYF.

Only a few counts were recorded for this clone. V usage is TRBV6-8 and J usage is TRBJ1-5; TRBD1 matches at 8 bases. CDR3 length: 15 amino acids. V gave up 7 bases and J gave up 5 bases; unmatched junction bases: 10. Looked up from germline, CDR1 is MNHGY and CDR2 is SAAAGT. In DNA form, the CDR3 reads TGTGCCAGCACCCTTCGACTGGGACAGGATCAGCCCCAGCATTTT. The encoded protein is CASTLRLGQDQPQHF.

This clone was counted between two and nine times. The CDR3 protein is CASSYRGEQETQYF. The CDR3 DNA follows: TGTGCCAGCAGTTACCGCGGGGAACAAGAGACCCAGTACTTC. V usage is TRBV6-8 and J usage is TRBJ2-5; a possible D gene is TRBD2 (6 bases). V lost 2 bases and J 2 bases, leaving 9 bases between the germline ends. Germline values: CDR1 MNHGY, CDR2 SAAAGT. The CDR3 is made up of 14 amino acids.

This chain uses TRBV30 with TRBJ1-1; a possible D gene is TRBD1 (6 bases). This CDR3 region has 15 residues. CDR1 and CDR2 (germline): GTSNPN, SVGIG (reference sequence). Written as DNA, the CDR3 is TGTGCTGGAAAGGACAGCCACTTTCCGAACACTGAAGCTTTCTTT. Translation: CAGKDSHFPNTEAFF.

Only a few counts were recorded for this clone. J is TRBJ2-1 and V is TRBV6-8, with 12 nucleotides matching TRBD2. V lost 2 bases to trimming and J lost 13 bases; unmatched junction nucleotides: 9. Germline CDR1 is MNHGY and CDR2 is SAAAGT. This CDR3 contains 15 residues. The CDR3 sequence: CASSYPELAGGTQFF. The CDR3 DNA is TGTGCCAGCAGTTACCCGGAGCTAGCGGGAGGGACCCAGTTCTTC.

This CDR3 reads CASSYFPNPPDSTSNQPQHF. The CDR3 region has the DNA TGTGCCAGCAGTTACTTTCCTAATCCCCCGGACAGCACAAGCAATCAGCCCCAGCATTTT. The chain joins TRBV28 to TRBJ1-5, with D possibly being TRBD1 (6 bases). V lost 4 bases and J 1 base, leaving 26 bases between the germline ends. The CDR3 has 20 residues. Germline V gene sequence: CDR1 MDHEN, CDR2 SYDVKM.

V is TRBV11-3 and J is TRBJ2-2; the match to TRBD2 covers 12 bases. This CDR3 spans 15 amino acids. V lost 6 bases, J lost 7 bases, and 6 bases stayed unmatched. The germline CDR1 and CDR2 sequences are SGHNT and YENEEA. For the CDR3, the DNA is TGTGCCAGCAGACCTGGACTAGCGGGACTCGGGGAGCTGTTTTTT. It translates to CASRPGLAGLGELFF. Drawing the rest from reference TRBV11-3 and TRBJ2-2, the complete variable domain is EAGVVQSPRYKIIEKKQPVAFWCNPISGHNTLYWYLQNLGQGPELLIRYENEEAVDDSQLPKDRFSAERLKGVDSTLKIQPAELGDSAVYLCASRPGLAGLGELFFGEGSRLTVL.

The chain couples TRBV19 to TRBJ1-1, with D possibly being TRBD1 (6 bases). V was pared by 3 bases and J by 4 bases, with 9 bases between. Germline CDR1 and CDR2: LNHDA and SQIVND (reference sequence). This CDR3 is 13 amino acids long. The CDR3 loop reads CASSIMGATEAFF. The CDR3 coding sequence is TGTGCCAGTAGTATCATGGGGGCCACTGAAGCTTTCTTT.

The chain links TRBV28 to TRBJ1-4; D is perhaps TRBD1 (5 bases). V was clipped by 6 bases and J by 8 bases, with 10 bases between them. CDR1 and CDR2 from the germline V gene are MDHEN and SYDVKM. The CDR3 is 12 residues long. CDR3 DNA: TGTGCCAGCAGGTCCCCAGGGGAAAAACTGTTTTTT. The encoded protein is CASRSPGEKLFF.

The chain is built from TRBV25-1 and TRBJ1-1; the D is unclear. The CDR3 totals 13 residues. Trimming stripped 2 bases from V and 11 bases from J, with 15 bases between. Germline CDR1 and CDR2: MGHDK and SYGVNS. The CDR3 spells CASSEQEGYGAFF. In nucleotides, the CDR3 is TGTGCCAGCAGTGAACAGGAAGGGTATGGCGCTTTCTTT.

The chain recombines TRBV1 with TRBJ1-4; the table's D call of TRBD1 was not tested on the DNA. TRBV1 is labeled a pseudogene. This CDR3 has 15 residues. The CDR3 sequence: CASSHPGRVGEKLFF. The CDR3 bases are TGCGCCAGCAGCCACCCCGGCAGGGTGGGTGAAAAACTGTTTTTT.

The rearrangement uses TRBV19 and TRBJ1-1; 7 bases are shared with TRBD1. J lost 5 bases, V lost 5 bases, and 5 bases had no gene match. The CDR3 runs to 13 residues. Germline V gives CDR1 LNHDA, CDR2 SQIVND (reference sequence). Here the CDR3 DNA reads TGTGCCAGTAGTTCGACAGGGACTACTGAAGCTTTCTTT. Amino acid sequence: CASSSTGTTEAFF.

Only a few counts were recorded for this clone. The chain combines TRBV4-1 with TRBJ2-5; D remains unclear. Trimming took 1 base from V and 2 from J, leaving 8 bases between them. Per germline, CDR1 MGHRA and CDR2 YSYEKL. This CDR3 is 14 amino acids long. The CDR3, as DNA: TGCGCCAGCAGCCAAGGAATAGGGCAAGAGACCCAGTACTTC. Translated: CASSQGIGQETQYF.

The sample holds a few counts of this clone. The V and J genes are TRBV11-3 and TRBJ1-4; D is uncertain. Between the trimmed V and J ends, which lost 5 bases and 3 bases, there was a span of 13 bases. The CDR3 has 15 amino acids. CDR1 and CDR2 (germline): SGHNT, YENEEA. This CDR3 is CASSPDPGPNEKLFF. CDR3 DNA sequence: TGTGCCAGCAGCCCGGATCCAGGACCTAATGAAAAACTGTTTTTT. Variable domain in full (rest from reference TRBV11-3 and TRBJ1-4): EAGVVQSPRYKIIEKKQPVAFWCNPISGHNTLYWYLQNLGQGPELLIRYENEEAVDDSQLPKDRFSAERLKGVDSTLKIQPAELGDSAVYLCASSPDPGPNEKLFFGSGTQLSVL.

The rearrangement links TRBV28 to TRBJ2-2; 8 bases are shared with TRBD2. This CDR3 is built from 16 residues. Germline assignment: CDR1 MDHEN and CDR2 SYDVKM. V trimming: 4 bases; J trimming: 5 bases; junction bases outside the gene matches: 9. CDR3 protein: CASSSRGLGKTGELFF. CDR3 sequence (DNA): TGTGCCAGCAGTTCCCGGGGACTAGGAAAGACCGGGGAGCTGTTTTTT.

A single count supports this clone. The chain uses TRBV28 and TRBJ1-4, with 7 bases identical to TRBD1. J gave up 9 bases and V 2 bases, and 6 bases lay outside the gene matches. Germline assignment: CDR1 MDHEN and CDR2 SYDVKM. This CDR3 has 14 residues. Written as DNA, the CDR3 is TGTGCCAGCAGTTTACTAGGGGGCGAAAAAAAACTGTTTTTT. As protein: CASSLLGGEKKLFF. Supplemented by reference TRBV28 and TRBJ1-4, the full variable domain reads DVKVTQSSRYLVKRTGEKVFLECVQDMDHENMFWYRQDPGLGLRLIYFSYDVKMKEKGDIPEGYSVSREKKERFSLILESASTNQTSMYLCASSLLGGEKKLFFGSGTQLSVL.

V gene TRBV9 combines with J gene TRBJ2-1; 9 bases are a match to TRBD2. Germline V gene data show CDR1 as SGDLS and CDR2 as YYNGEE. V lost 3 bases, J lost 6 bases, and 7 bases stayed unmatched. The CDR3 runs to 15 residues. Here the CDR3 reads CASSASGILSNEQFF. The CDR3 region has the DNA TGTGCCAGCAGCGCTAGCGGGATTCTGAGCAATGAGCAGTTCTTC.

The chain carries TRBV19 and TRBJ1-4, with D unclear. Between the trimmed V and J ends, which lost 8 bases and 0 bases, there was a span of 7 bases. The CDR3 contains 13 residues. From germline, CDR1 is LNHDA and CDR2 SQIVND (reference sequence). The CDR3 DNA follows: TGTGCCAGTTCAGGAACAACTAATGAAAAACTGTTTTTT. Translation: CASSGTTNEKLFF.